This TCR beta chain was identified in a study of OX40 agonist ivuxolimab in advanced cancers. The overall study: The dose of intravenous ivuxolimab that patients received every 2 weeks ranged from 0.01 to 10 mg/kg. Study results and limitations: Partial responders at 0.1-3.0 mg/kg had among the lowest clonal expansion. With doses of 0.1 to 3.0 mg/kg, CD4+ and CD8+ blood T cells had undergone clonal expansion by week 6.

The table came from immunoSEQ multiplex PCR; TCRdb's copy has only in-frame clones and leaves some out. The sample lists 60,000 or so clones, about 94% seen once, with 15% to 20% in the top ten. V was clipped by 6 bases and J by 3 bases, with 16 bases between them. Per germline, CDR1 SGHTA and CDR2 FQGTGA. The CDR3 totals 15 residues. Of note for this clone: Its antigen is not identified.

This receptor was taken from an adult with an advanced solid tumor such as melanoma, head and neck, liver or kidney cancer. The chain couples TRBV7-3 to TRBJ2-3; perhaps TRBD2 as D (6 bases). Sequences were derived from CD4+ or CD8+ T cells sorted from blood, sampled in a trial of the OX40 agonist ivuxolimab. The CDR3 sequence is CASSPSGGATDTQYF. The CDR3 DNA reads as TGTGCCAGCAGTCCTTCTGGCGGGGCTACAGATACGCAGTATTTT.